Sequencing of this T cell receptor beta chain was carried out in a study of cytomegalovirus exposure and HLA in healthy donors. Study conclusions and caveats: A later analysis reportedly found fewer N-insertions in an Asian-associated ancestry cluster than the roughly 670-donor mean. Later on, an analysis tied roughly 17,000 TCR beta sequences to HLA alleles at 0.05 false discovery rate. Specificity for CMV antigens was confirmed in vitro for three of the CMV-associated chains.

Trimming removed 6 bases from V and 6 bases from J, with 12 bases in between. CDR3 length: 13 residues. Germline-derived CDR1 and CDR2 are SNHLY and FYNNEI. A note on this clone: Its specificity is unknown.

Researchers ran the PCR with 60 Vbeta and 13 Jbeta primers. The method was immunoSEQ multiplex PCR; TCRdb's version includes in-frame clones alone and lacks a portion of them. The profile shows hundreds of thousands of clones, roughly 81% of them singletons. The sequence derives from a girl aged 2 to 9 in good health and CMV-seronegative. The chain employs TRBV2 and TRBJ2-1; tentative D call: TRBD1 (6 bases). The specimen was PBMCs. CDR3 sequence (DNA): TGTGCCAGCAGGGTTGGGACACCCAATGAGCAGTTCTTC. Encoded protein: CASRVGTPNEQFF.